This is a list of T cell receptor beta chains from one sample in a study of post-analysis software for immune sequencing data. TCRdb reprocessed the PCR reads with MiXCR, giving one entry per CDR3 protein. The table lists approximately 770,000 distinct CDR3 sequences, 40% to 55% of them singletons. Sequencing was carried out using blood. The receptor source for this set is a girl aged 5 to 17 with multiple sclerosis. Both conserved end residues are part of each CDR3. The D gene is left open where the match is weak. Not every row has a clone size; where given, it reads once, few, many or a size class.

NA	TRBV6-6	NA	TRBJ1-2	CASSYDLGRSPYTF	TGTGCCAGCAGTTACGACTTGGGAAGGAGCCCATACACCTTC
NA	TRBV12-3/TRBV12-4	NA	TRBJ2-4	CASSTLLAKNIQYF	TGTGCCAGCAGTACCCTCTTAGCCAAAAACATTCAGTACTTC
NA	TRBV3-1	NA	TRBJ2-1	CASSPPSDEQFF	TGTGCCAGCAGCCCCCCGAGCGATGAGCAGTTCTTC
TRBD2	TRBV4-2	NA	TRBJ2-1	CASSQDASGIGNEQFF	TGTGCCAGCAGCCAAGATGCGAGCGGGATCGGGAATGAGCAGTTCTTC
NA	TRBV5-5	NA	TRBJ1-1	CASSLRLQGEAFF	TGTGCCAGCAGCTTGAGACTCCAGGGGGAAGCTTTCTTT
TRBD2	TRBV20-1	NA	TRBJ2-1	CSAVAGDTYNEQFF	TGCAGTGCAGTAGCGGGAGACACCTACAATGAGCAGTTCTTC
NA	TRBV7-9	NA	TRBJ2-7	CASGLTRTGGPYEQYF	TGTGCCAGCGGCTTAACACGTACTGGGGGGCCTTACGAGCAGTACTTC
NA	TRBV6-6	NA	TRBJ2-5	CASSYGGAQSETQYF	TGTGCCAGCAGTTACGGTGGTGCCCAGTCAGAGACCCAGTACTTC
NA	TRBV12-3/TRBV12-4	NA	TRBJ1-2	CASRQDYYGYTF	TGTGCCAGCAGACAGGACTACTATGGCTACACCTTC
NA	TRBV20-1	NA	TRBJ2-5	CSAPGHGDPVWKTQYF	TGCAGTGCCCCGGGACACGGGGATCCCGTTTGGAAGACCCAGTACTTC
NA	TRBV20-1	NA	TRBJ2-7	CSASSPEIYEQYF	TGCAGTGCTAGTTCCCCGGAGATCTACGAGCAGTACTTC
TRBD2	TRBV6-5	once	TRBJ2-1	CASRRGLAIEQFF	TGTGCCAGCAGGCGGGGACTAGCGATAGAGCAGTTCTTC
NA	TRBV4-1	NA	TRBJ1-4	CASSPGRRPPTNEKLFF	TGCGCCAGCAGCCCGGGCCGGAGGCCACCAACTAATGAAAAACTGTTTTTT
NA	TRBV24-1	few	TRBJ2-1	CATSDRLEQFF	TGTGCCACCAGTGATCGACTAGAGCAGTTCTTC
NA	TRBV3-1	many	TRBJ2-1	CASSPVGNEQFF	TGTGCCAGCAGCCCGGTCGGCAATGAGCAGTTCTTC
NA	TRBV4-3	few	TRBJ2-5	CASSQVIGETQYF	TGCGCCAGCAGCCAAGTGATTGGGGAGACCCAGTACTTC
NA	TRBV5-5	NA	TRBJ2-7	CASSLRASIYEQYF	TGTGCCAGCAGCTTACGGGCATCTATCTACGAGCAGTACTTC
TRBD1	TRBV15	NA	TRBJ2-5	CATSREPGQGALRSETQYF	TGTGCCACCAGCAGAGAACCGGGACAGGGGGCTTTGAGGTCGGAGACCCAGTACTTC
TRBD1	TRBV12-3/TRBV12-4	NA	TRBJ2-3	CASSSGTASTDTQYF	TGTGCCAGCAGTTCGGGGACAGCCAGCACAGATACGCAGTATTTT
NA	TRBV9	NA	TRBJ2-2	CASSVELPRANTGELFF	TGTGCCAGCAGCGTAGAACTCCCGAGGGCGAACACCGGGGAGCTGTTTTTT
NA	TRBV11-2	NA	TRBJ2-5	CASSSNPYNLETQYF	TGTGCCAGCAGCTCAAACCCTTATAATTTGGAGACCCAGTACTTC
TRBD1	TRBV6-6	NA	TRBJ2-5	CASSPPGQLQETQYF	TGTGCCAGCAGCCCACCGGGACAGCTTCAAGAGACCCAGTACTTC
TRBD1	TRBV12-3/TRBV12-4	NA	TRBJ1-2	CASSFPTGGVYGYTF	TGTGCCAGCAGTTTCCCAACAGGGGGCGTTTATGGCTACACCTTC
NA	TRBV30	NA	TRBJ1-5	CAWSVGGFQPQHF	TGTGCCTGGAGTGTTGGGGGTTTCCAGCCCCAGCATTTT
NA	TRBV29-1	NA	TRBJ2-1	CSVEARYNEQFF	TGCAGCGTGGAGGCGCGCTACAATGAGCAGTTCTTC
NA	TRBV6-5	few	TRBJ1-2	CASSYSPGRGLGYGYTF	TGTGCCAGCAGTTACTCACCGGGCAGGGGCTTAGGCTATGGCTACACCTTC
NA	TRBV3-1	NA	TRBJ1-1	CASSQDRRATEAFF	TGTGCCAGCAGCCAAGATCGCAGGGCCACTGAAGCTTTCTTT
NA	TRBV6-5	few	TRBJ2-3	CASSVHRADTQYF	TGTGCCAGCAGTGTACACAGGGCGGATACGCAGTATTTT
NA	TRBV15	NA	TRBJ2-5	CATSLQGPQETQYF	TGTGCCACCAGCCTACAGGGACCTCAAGAGACCCAGTACTTC
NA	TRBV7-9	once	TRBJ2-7	CASSISNLRANYEQYF	TGTGCCAGCAGCATAAGTAACCTTAGGGCCAATTACGAGCAGTACTTC
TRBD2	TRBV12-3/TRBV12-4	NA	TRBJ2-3	CASRASGMLSDTQYF	TGTGCCAGCAGGGCTAGCGGGATGTTATCAGATACGCAGTATTTT
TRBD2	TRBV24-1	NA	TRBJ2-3	CATSDSGRTRGSTDTQYF	TGTGCCACCAGTGATTCAGGGCGGACTAGAGGAAGCACAGATACGCAGTATTTT
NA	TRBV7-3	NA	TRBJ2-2	CASSLKDRADPGELFF	TGTGCCAGCAGCTTAAAAGATCGGGCGGACCCCGGGGAGCTGTTTTTT
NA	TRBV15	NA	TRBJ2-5	CATSRDSTSGETQYF	TGTGCCACCAGCAGGGATTCGACTTCCGGGGAGACCCAGTACTTC
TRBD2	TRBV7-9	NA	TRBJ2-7	CASSFPSGRGYEQYF	TGTGCCAGCAGCTTCCCTAGCGGGAGGGGGTACGAGCAGTACTTC
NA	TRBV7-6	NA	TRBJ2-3	CASGQLRVADTQYF	TGTGCCAGCGGCCAGCTTAGGGTTGCAGATACGCAGTATTTT
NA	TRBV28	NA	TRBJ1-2	CASSSAGSVYGYTF	TGTGCCAGCAGTTCCGCGGGCAGTGTCTATGGCTACACCTTC
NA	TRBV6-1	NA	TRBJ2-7	CASAPRATYEQYF	TGTGCCAGCGCCCCCAGAGCCACCTACGAGCAGTACTTC
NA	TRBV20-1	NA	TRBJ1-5	CSARDRGFSNQPQHF	TGCAGTGCTAGAGACCGGGGATTTAGCAATCAGCCCCAGCATTTT
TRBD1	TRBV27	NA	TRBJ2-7	CASSSTGKTDEQYF	TGTGCCAGCAGTTCGACAGGGAAGACGGACGAGCAGTACTTC
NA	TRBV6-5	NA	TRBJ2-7	CASSYGGQTYEQYF	TGTGCCAGCAGTTACGGAGGGCAGACCTACGAGCAGTACTTC
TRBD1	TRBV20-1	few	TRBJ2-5	CSAPQGATDETQYF	TGCAGTGCGCCACAGGGGGCTACGGATGAGACCCAGTACTTC
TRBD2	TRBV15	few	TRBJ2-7	CATSRASGVNYEQYF	TGTGCCACCAGCAGGGCTAGCGGGGTTAACTACGAGCAGTACTTC
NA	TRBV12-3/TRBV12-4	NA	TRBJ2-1	CASSLIRYNEQFF	TGTGCCAGCAGTTTAATCCGCTACAATGAGCAGTTCTTC
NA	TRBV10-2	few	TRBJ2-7	CASSELDPGHLPYEQYF	TGCGCCAGCAGTGAGCTTGACCCGGGTCATCTCCCTTACGAGCAGTACTTC
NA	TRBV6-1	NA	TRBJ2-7	CASSEEDRFGEQYF	TGTGCCAGCAGTGAAGAAGACCGTTTCGGGGAGCAGTACTTC
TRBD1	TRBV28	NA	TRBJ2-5	CASSLFGTAYQETQYF	TGTGCCAGCAGTTTATTCGGGACAGCGTACCAAGAGACCCAGTACTTC
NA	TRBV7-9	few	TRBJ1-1	CASSLAKGGEAFF	TGTGCCAGCAGCTTAGCGAAGGGTGGAGAAGCTTTCTTT
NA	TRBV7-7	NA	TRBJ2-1	CASSPLTSYNEQFF	TGTGCTAGCAGCCCACTCACTAGTTACAATGAGCAGTTCTTC
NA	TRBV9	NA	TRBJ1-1	CASSVGTDIEYTEAFF	TGTGCCAGCAGCGTCGGGACCGATATCGAGTACACTGAAGCTTTCTTT
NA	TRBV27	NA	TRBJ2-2	CASSPSNTGELFF	TGTGCCAGCAGTCCATCGAACACCGGGGAGCTGTTTTTT
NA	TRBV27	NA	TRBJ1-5	CASKRGVNQPQHF	TGTGCCAGTAAACGGGGGGTAAATCAGCCCCAGCATTTT
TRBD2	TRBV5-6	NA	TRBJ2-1	CASSLLAGANNEQFF	TGTGCCAGCAGCTTACTAGCGGGAGCCAACAATGAGCAGTTCTTC
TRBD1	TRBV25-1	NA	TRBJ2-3	CASSERTGPDTQYF	TGTGCCAGCAGTGAACGGACAGGGCCAGATACGCAGTATTTT
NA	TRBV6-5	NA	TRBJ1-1	CASKGPRGANTEAFF	TGTGCCAGCAAAGGCCCCCGGGGCGCGAACACTGAAGCTTTCTTT
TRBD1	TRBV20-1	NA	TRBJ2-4	CSAPLPDRGLNIQYF	TGCAGTGCCCCCCTACCAGACAGGGGTCTGAACATTCAGTACTTC
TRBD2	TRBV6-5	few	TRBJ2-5	CASSWLADQETQYF	TGTGCCAGCAGTTGGCTAGCGGATCAAGAGACCCAGTACTTC
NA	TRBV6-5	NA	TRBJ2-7	CASSSSGYYEQYF	TGTGCCAGCAGTTCCTCAGGGTACTACGAGCAGTACTTC